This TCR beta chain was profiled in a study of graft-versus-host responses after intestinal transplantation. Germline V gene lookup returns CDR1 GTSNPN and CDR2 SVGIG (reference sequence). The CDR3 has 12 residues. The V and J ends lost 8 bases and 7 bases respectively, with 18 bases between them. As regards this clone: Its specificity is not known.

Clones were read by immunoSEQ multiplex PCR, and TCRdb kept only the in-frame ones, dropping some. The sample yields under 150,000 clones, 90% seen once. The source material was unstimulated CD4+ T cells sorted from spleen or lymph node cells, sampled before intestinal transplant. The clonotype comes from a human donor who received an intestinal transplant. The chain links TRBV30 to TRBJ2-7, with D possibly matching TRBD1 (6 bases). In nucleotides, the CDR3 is TGTGCCGTTCGGACAGTCTTGGGGGAGCAGTACTTC. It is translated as CAVRTVLGEQYF.